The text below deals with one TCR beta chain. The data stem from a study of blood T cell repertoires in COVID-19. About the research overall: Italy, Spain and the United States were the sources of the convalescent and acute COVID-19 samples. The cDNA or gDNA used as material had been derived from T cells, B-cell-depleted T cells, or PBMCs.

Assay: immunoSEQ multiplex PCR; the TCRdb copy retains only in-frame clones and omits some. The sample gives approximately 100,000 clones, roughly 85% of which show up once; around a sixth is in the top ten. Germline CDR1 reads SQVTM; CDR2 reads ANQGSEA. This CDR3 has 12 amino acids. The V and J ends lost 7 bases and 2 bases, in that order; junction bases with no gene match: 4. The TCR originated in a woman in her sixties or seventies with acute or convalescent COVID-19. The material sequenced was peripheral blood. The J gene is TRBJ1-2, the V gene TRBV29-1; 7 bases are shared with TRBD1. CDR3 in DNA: TGCAGCGGTCAGACAGGGAACTATGGCTACACCTTC. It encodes CSGQTGNYGYTF.